A single sample is the source of the 14 T cell receptor beta chains below, sequenced in a study of blood T cell repertoires in COVID-19. Clones were sequenced by immunoSEQ multiplex PCR, and TCRdb holds only the in-frame ones, with some missing. The data show about 240,000 clones, 75% to 90% seen once. Sequencing was carried out using PBMCs or T cells enriched from blood (not recorded which). The receptors shown here come from a woman between 40 and 55 years old with acute COVID-19.

The chain is built from TRBV19 and TRBJ2-7; TRBD2 matches 14 bases. In germline, CDR1 is LNHDA, CDR2 SQIVND (reference sequence). The junction had 4 bases not matched to a gene; V was cut back by 5 bases and J by 4 bases. This CDR3 spans 15 amino acids. The CDR3 is CASSLGTSGGYEQYF. For the CDR3, the DNA is TGTGCCAGTAGTTTAGGGACTAGCGGGGGATACGAGCAGTACTTC.

The gene calls are TRBV7-3 and TRBJ2-1; possibly TRBD2 for D (5 bases). The CDR3 contains 15 residues. V was pared by 5 bases and J by 6 bases, with 17 bases between. Germline V gene data show CDR1 as SGHTA and CDR2 as FQGTGA. CDR3 residues: CASSLARTRGNEQFF. CDR3 nucleotides: TGTGCCAGCAGCCTTGCTCGTACCCGGGGCAATGAGCAGTTCTTC.

The genes are TRBV5-6 and TRBJ1-1, with TRBD1 as a possible D gene (5 bases). Germline V gives CDR1 SGHDT, CDR2 YYEEEE. Trimming took 3 bases from V and 0 from J, leaving 12 bases between them. This CDR3 has 15 amino acids. CDR3 amino acids: CASSYGGFMNTEAFF. CDR3 coding DNA: TGTGCCAGCAGCTACGGGGGGTTCATGAACACTGAAGCTTTCTTT. Full variable domain (remainder filled in from reference TRBV5-6 and TRBJ1-1): DAGVTQSPTHLIKTRGQQVTLRCSPKSGHDTVSWYQQALGQGPQFIFQYYEEEERQRGNFPDRFSGHQFPNYSSELNVNALLLGDSALYLCASSYGGFMNTEAFFGQGTRLTVV.

This chain joins TRBV2 and TRBJ2-7; a possible D gene is TRBD1 (6 bases). Trimming removed 4 bases from V and 2 bases from J, with 12 bases in between. Germline CDR1 is SNHLY and CDR2 is FYNNEI. The length of the CDR3 is 14 residues. The CDR3 loop is CASSADRNTYEQYF. The CDR3 coding sequence is TGTGCCAGCAGTGCGGACAGAAATACCTACGAGCAGTACTTC.

This rearrangement joins TRBV6-4 to TRBJ1-2; no firm D call. Trimming removed 8 bases from V and 4 bases from J, with 8 bases in between. The CDR3 contains 11 residues. Germline V CDR1 and CDR2: MRHNA, SNTAGT. CDR3 sequence (DNA): TGTGCCAGCGACTTAATCTATGGCTACACCTTC. This encodes CASDLIYGYTF.

This clone has more than one count but fewer than ten. The V gene is TRBV10-3, the J gene TRBJ2-1; TRBD2 aligns across 8 bases. J was trimmed by 8 bases and V by 7 bases; bases with no gene match: 4. The germline CDR1 and CDR2 sequences are ENHRY and SYGVKD. The CDR3 runs to 12 residues. CDR3 nucleotide sequence: TGTGCCATCAAAGGGACTAGGGATGAGCAGTTCTTC. This sequence encodes CAIKGTRDEQFF.

This chain joins TRBV5-5 and TRBJ1-1, with D unresolved. The CDR3 has 13 amino acids. V was trimmed by 2 bases and J by 0 bases, leaving 5 bases between them. Per germline, CDR1 SGHKS and CDR2 YYEKEE (reference sequence). The CDR3 region is CASSLTVNTEAFF. As DNA, the CDR3 is TGTGCCAGCAGCTTAACAGTGAACACTGAAGCTTTCTTT.

The chain is built from TRBV27 and TRBJ1-6, with TRBD1 identical over 9 bases. This CDR3 contains 15 residues. Per germline, CDR1 MNHEY and CDR2 SMNVEV (reference sequence). V dropped 3 bases and J dropped 7; count of bases not matched to a gene: 4. DNA of the CDR3: TGTGCCAGCAGTTTTTGGGACAGGGCGAATTCACCCCTCCACTTT. It yields the protein CASSFWDRANSPLHF.

This clone showed up just once. The chain uses TRBV5-1 and TRBJ1-3; D is uncertain. CDR3 length: 15 residues. Germline CDR1 reads SGHRS; CDR2 reads YFSETQ. Deletions cut 0 bases from V and 0 bases from J, with 7 bases between. The CDR3 reads CASSLAVSSGNTIYF. The CDR3 nucleotides read TGCGCCAGCAGCTTGGCGGTTAGCTCTGGAAACACCATATATTTT.

The chain carries TRBV19 and TRBJ1-5; D might be TRBD1 (6 bases). The length of the CDR3 is 13 residues. V was cut by 6 bases and J by 3 bases, with 9 bases left in between. The V gene's germline CDR1 is LNHDA and CDR2 SQIVND (reference sequence). CDR3 in amino acids: CASSGTNNQPQHF. Here the CDR3 DNA reads TGTGCCAGTAGCGGGACAAACAATCAGCCCCAGCATTTT.

The chain combines TRBV10-2 with TRBJ2-7, with 9 bases lining up with TRBD2. The CDR3 is 13 amino acids. After removal of 2 bases from V and 9 bases from J, the junction contained 5 bases not matched to a gene. Germline CDR1 and CDR2: WSHSY and SAAADI. As DNA, the CDR3 is TGCGCCAGCAGTGAGGGACTAGCGAGATTGCAGTACTTC. This codes for CASSEGLARLQYF.

The sample holds one count of this clone. The CDR3 region is CASNPGGLTNEQFF. In DNA form, the CDR3 reads TGCGCCAGTAACCCCGGGGGGCTAACGAATGAGCAGTTCTTC. The chain is built from TRBV5-1 and TRBJ2-1, with D perhaps matching TRBD2 (7 bases). CDR3 length: 14 residues. Germline CDR1 is SGHRS and CDR2 is YFSETQ. Deletions cut 8 bases from V and 7 bases from J, with 19 bases between.

CDR3 nucleotides: TGTGCCAGCAGTTTAGCCCTAGGGGCGGGAGGCGAGCAGTACTTC. Translated: CASSLALGAGGEQYF. The J gene is TRBJ2-7, the V gene TRBV27, with TRBD2 identical over 8 bases. This CDR3 has 15 residues. V lost 2 bases to trimming and J lost 6 bases; unmatched junction nucleotides: 9. Germline assignment: CDR1 MNHEY and CDR2 SMNVEV (reference sequence).

The rearrangement uses TRBV7-2 and TRBJ1-3; TRBD1 might be the D (5 bases). The germline gives CDR1 SGHTA, CDR2 FQGNSA. This CDR3 spans 15 amino acids. With 0 bases removed from V and 6 bases from J, the gap between germline ends came to 12 bases. The CDR3 nucleotides are TGTGCCAGCAGCTTAGCGTTGGGGGGGGAAAACACCATATATTTT. Translation: CASSLALGGENTIYF.